Shown below are 27 T cell receptor beta chains from a single sample sequenced in a study of control samples from healthy donors and cancer patients. Data came from immunoSEQ multiplex PCR; TCRdb stores just in-frame clones and leaves some out. The sample lists over 30,000 clones, around 86% seen once, with about 1.6% in the top ten. The specimen sequenced was PBMCs. These receptors were taken from a woman in her thirties or forties with lung cancer.

The chain has TRBV11-2 and TRBJ1-2; perhaps TRBD1 as D (6 bases). Per the germline V gene, CDR1 is SGHAT and CDR2 is FQNNGV. The CDR3 extends over 13 amino acids. V dropped 2 bases and J dropped 8 bases, with 12 bases sitting between them. The CDR3 DNA sequence: TGTGCCAGCAGCTTATGGGACATGACCGGCTACACCTTC. Translated: CASSLWDMTGYTF.

This chain joins TRBV9 and TRBJ1-3, with D possibly being TRBD1 (5 bases). This CDR3 spans 15 amino acids. The germline CDR1 and CDR2 sequences are SGDLS and YYNGEE. Trimming shortened V by 0 bases and J by 0 bases, and 7 bases separated the two germline ends. CDR3 in amino acids: CASSVGQTSGNTIYF. CDR3 in DNA: TGTGCCAGCAGCGTAGGACAGACCTCTGGAAACACCATATATTTT.

The V gene is TRBV4-1, the J gene TRBJ1-3; TRBD1 is a possible D gene (6 bases). Trimming took off 2 bases at V and 7 bases at J, with 18 bases between the two ends. This CDR3 has 16 residues. Germline V CDR1 and CDR2: MGHRA, YSYEKL. The CDR3 DNA is TGCGCCAGCAGCCAACCCCGTGGGGGCAGGGCGAACACCATATATTTT. Protein product: CASSQPRGGRANTIYF.

The gene calls are TRBV19 and TRBJ2-2, with unresolved D. The CDR3 extends over 13 amino acids. The germline CDR1 and CDR2 sequences are LNHDA and SQIVND (reference sequence). V was shortened by 5 bases and J by 0 bases, with 4 bases between the two germline ends. The CDR3 loop is CASSWANTGELFF. In nucleotides, the CDR3 is TGTGCCAGTAGTTGGGCGAACACCGGGGAGCTGTTTTTT. Looking up the rest from reference TRBV19 and TRBJ2-2 gives the full variable domain: DGGITQSPKYLFRKEGQNVTLSCEQNLNHDAMYWYRQDPGQGLRLIYYSQIVNDFQKGDIAEGYSVSREKKESFPLTVTSAQKNPTAFYLCASSWANTGELFFGEGSRLTVL.

The gene calls are TRBV7-9 and TRBJ2-2, with 7 positions matching TRBD1. The CDR3 length is 17 residues. The germline V gene encodes CDR1 SEHNR and CDR2 FQNEAQ (reference sequence). The V gene end was trimmed by 5 bases and the J gene end by 2 bases; junction bases not matched to a gene: 11. In nucleotides, the CDR3 is TGTGCCAGCAGCGCCCCATCGGGGACAGTTAACACCGGGGAGCTGTTTTTT. Protein: CASSAPSGTVNTGELFF. Full variable domain (outside the CDR3, taken from reference TRBV7-9 and TRBJ2-2): DTGVSQNPRHKITKRGQNVTFRCDPISEHNRLYWYRQTLGQGPEFLTYFQNEAQLEKSRLLSDRFSAERPKGSFSTLEIQRTEQGDSAMYLCASSAPSGTVNTGELFFGEGSRLTVL.

The rearrangement uses TRBV24-1 and TRBJ1-2; D unclear. This CDR3 is 12 amino acids long. Germline CDR1 reads KGHDR; CDR2 reads SFDVKD. V lost 4 bases to trimming and J lost 3 bases, with 5 bases between them. The CDR3 nucleotides are TGTGCCACCAGTGACCGCCACTATGGCTACACCTTC. As protein: CATSDRHYGYTF.

The CDR3 region has the DNA TGTGCCAGCAGCTTAGGACCCCGGGGGGGCCTTAACGAGCAGTACTTC. Its protein product is CASSLGPRGGLNEQYF. The V gene is TRBV7-3, the J gene TRBJ2-7; 8 bases align to TRBD2. The germline V gene encodes CDR1 SGHTA and CDR2 FQGTGA. This CDR3 has 16 amino acids. The V and J ends lost 2 bases and 5 bases, in that order; junction bases with no gene match: 11.

This clone was counted a single time. The chain joins TRBV18 to TRBJ1-2; D ambiguous. Germline V gene data show CDR1 as KGHSH and CDR2 as LQKENI. Trimming took off 4 bases at V and 7 bases at J, with 16 bases between the two ends. This CDR3 comprises 14 residues. The CDR3 spells CASSLTGWDGGYTF. The CDR3 nucleotides are TGTGCCAGCTCACTTACCGGTTGGGATGGTGGCTACACCTTC.

The chain links TRBV25-1 to TRBJ1-1; D uncertain. In germline, CDR1 is MGHDK, CDR2 SYGVNS. Trimming took off 4 bases at V and 0 bases at J, with 15 bases between the two ends. This CDR3 comprises 16 residues. CDR3 loop: CASSAVKTAMNTEAFF. The CDR3 DNA follows: TGTGCCAGCAGTGCGGTTAAAACAGCAATGAACACTGAAGCTTTCTTT.

The rearrangement joins TRBV27 to TRBJ2-3; the D gene could be TRBD1 or TRBD2 (6 bases each). The CDR3 runs to 15 residues. Germline CDR1 and CDR2: MNHEY and SMNVEV (reference sequence). V was pared by 6 bases and J by 1 base, with 14 bases between. For the CDR3, the DNA is TGTGCCAGCAGCCCAGGGGCTAGCGGCACAGATACGCAGTATTTT. Translation gives CASSPGASGTDTQYF.

The rearrangement joins TRBV2 to TRBJ2-7; the D gene could be TRBD1 or TRBD2 (6 bases each). Germline V gene data show CDR1 as SNHLY and CDR2 as FYNNEI. Between the trimmed V and J ends, which lost 10 bases and 3 bases, there was a span of 16 bases. The CDR3 runs to 13 residues. CDR3 region: CATAGQIGYEQYF. The CDR3 nucleotides read TGTGCCACCGCGGGACAAATAGGCTACGAGCAGTACTTC.

A remark on this clone: The junction departs from germline at one end; a sequencing error may be responsible. The chain is built from TRBV5-1 and TRBJ2-1, with 9 bases aligning to TRBD2. From germline, CDR1 is SGHRS and CDR2 YFSETQ. This CDR3 has 14 amino acids. The CDR3 protein is CARSGGGAYNEQFF. In nucleotides, the CDR3 is TGCGCCCGCAGCGGCGGGGGGGCCTACAATGAGCAGTTCTTC.

This chain uses TRBV28 with TRBJ2-3; D is unclear. This CDR3 comprises 10 residues. Trimming removed 3 bases at V and 7 bases at J, with 2 bases between. In germline, CDR1 is MDHEN, CDR2 SYDVKM. CDR3 region: CASSFNTQYF. The CDR3 coding sequence is TGTGCCAGCAGTTTCAATACGCAGTATTTT.

The table lists this clone with a count of one. The chain is built from TRBV6-5 and TRBJ1-1; 10 bases agree with TRBD1. The trim removed 2 bases at V and 4 bases at J, leaving 1 base unmatched. The CDR3 extends over 14 amino acids. Germline V gene sequence: CDR1 MNHEY, CDR2 SVGAGI. CDR3 amino acids: CASSYGTGVTEAFF. CDR3 in DNA: TGTGCCAGCAGTTACGGGACAGGGGTCACTGAAGCTTTCTTT.

This clone appeared a few times. This chain links TRBV19 with TRBJ2-1; 7 nucleotides agree with TRBD1. The length of the CDR3 is 13 residues. CDR1 is LNHDA, CDR2 SQIVND, per germline (reference sequence). Trimming cost V 7 bases and J 6 bases; bases outside gene matches: 6. The CDR3 here is CASTRQGSNEQFF. The CDR3 region has the DNA TGTGCCAGTACTAGACAGGGATCCAATGAGCAGTTCTTC.

The chain couples TRBV3-1 (or the pseudogene TRBV3-2) to TRBJ2-5; D is possibly TRBD1 or TRBD2 (5 bases each). Trimming stripped 2 bases from V and 4 bases from J, with 14 bases between. Germline CDR1 and CDR2: LGHDT and YNNKEL (reference sequence). This CDR3 has 15 residues. CDR3: CASSQFHSGGETQYF. CDR3 in DNA: TGTGCCAGCAGCCAATTTCATAGTGGGGGAGAGACCCAGTACTTC.

V usage is TRBV2 and J usage is TRBJ2-5; the D is unclear. The germline CDR1 and CDR2 sequences are SNHLY and FYNNEI. The V end was cut by 4 bases, the J end by 4 bases, with 4 bases between. The CDR3 contains 11 residues. As DNA, the CDR3 is TGTGCCAGCAGTGGGAGAGAGACCCAGTACTTC. It is translated as CASSGRETQYF.

The chain recombines TRBV20-1 with TRBJ1-1; possible D gene TRBD1, 6 bases. The V and J ends lost 6 bases and 7 bases respectively, with 12 bases between them. The CDR3 is 11 amino acids. Germline V gene sequence: CDR1 DFQATT, CDR2 SNEGSKA (reference sequence). Written as DNA, the CDR3 is TGCAGTGCCAACAAGGGGGGTGAAGCTTTCTTT. Protein product: CSANKGGEAFF.

This clone is a singleton in its sample. V gene TRBV11-3 combines with J gene TRBJ2-5, with 8 nucleotides matching TRBD1. This CDR3 spans 16 amino acids. V gave up 3 bases and J gave up 1 base; unmatched junction bases: 7. The V gene's germline CDR1 is SGHNT and CDR2 YENEEA. The CDR3 nucleotides are TGTGCCAGCAGCTTCCACTGGACAGGGATCCAAGAGACCCAGTACTTC. Translating it yields CASSFHWTGIQETQYF.

This chain connects TRBV3-1 (or the pseudogene TRBV3-2) to TRBJ2-2; 9 bases match TRBD1. Unmatched junction bases numbered 13, after V lost 4 bases and J lost 1 base. CDR1 and CDR2 (germline): LGHDT, YNNKEL (reference sequence). The CDR3 length is 19 residues. CDR3 nucleotides: TGTGCCAGCAGCCGCGACAGGGGGACGACAATTGGGAACACCGGGGAGCTGTTTTTT. Protein sequence: CASSRDRGTTIGNTGELFF.

The chain joins TRBV16 to TRBJ1-4; tentative D call: TRBD1 (5 bases). The CDR3 covers 15 residues. CDR1 is KGHSY and CDR2 is FQNENV in the germline V gene. V lost 0 bases and J lost 8, with 13 bases in between. For the CDR3, the DNA is TGTGCCAGCAGCCAATCCCCCCAGGGTGGAGAAAAACTGTTTTTT. This translates into CASSQSPQGGEKLFF.

This sequence joins TRBV19 and TRBJ2-7; D not resolved. Trimming took off 7 bases at V and 0 bases at J, with 10 bases between the two ends. The germline CDR1 and CDR2 sequences are LNHDA and SQIVND (reference sequence). This CDR3 has 13 amino acids. The CDR3 spells CASNAATSYEQYF. The CDR3 DNA reads TGTGCCAGTAATGCCGCGACCTCCTACGAGCAGTACTTC. Using reference TRBV19 and TRBJ2-7 for the parts outside the CDR3, the full variable domain is DGGITQSPKYLFRKEGQNVTLSCEQNLNHDAMYWYRQDPGQGLRLIYYSQIVNDFQKGDIAEGYSVSREKKESFPLTVTSAQKNPTAFYLCASNAATSYEQYFGPGTRLTVT.

The chain employs TRBV5-1 and TRBJ1-1; maybe TRBD1 (5 bases). The CDR3 contains 16 residues. The ends were cut back, 0 bases at V and 5 bases at J, with 17 bases in the middle. Germline assignment: CDR1 SGHRS and CDR2 YFSETQ. The CDR3 loop reads CASSLEPWGAKTEAFF. CDR3 DNA: TGCGCCAGCAGCTTGGAGCCCTGGGGCGCGAAAACTGAAGCTTTCTTT. Looking up the rest from reference TRBV5-1 and TRBJ1-1 gives the full variable domain: KAGVTQTPRYLIKTRGQQVTLSCSPISGHRSVSWYQQTPGQGLQFLFEYFSETQRNKGNFPGRFSGRQFSNSRSEMNVSTLELGDSALYLCASSLEPWGAKTEAFFGQGTRLTVV.

The chain joins TRBV12-3 or TRBV12-4 to TRBJ1-6; D may be TRBD1 (6 bases). This CDR3 has 13 residues. Between the trimmed V and J ends, which lost 7 bases and 13 bases, there was a span of 17 bases. The CDR3 nucleotides read TGTGCCAGCAACCGAGAAGGAAGGGGGCCCCTCCACTTT. It translates to CASNREGRGPLHF.

The chain uses TRBV7-9 and TRBJ2-2; no reliable D call. The CDR3 consists of 14 residues. Germline V gene sequence: CDR1 SEHNR, CDR2 FQNEAQ (reference sequence). V was pared by 5 bases and J by 1 base, with 8 bases between. The CDR3 coding sequence is TGTGCCAGCAGCCTTCACATGAACACCGGGGAGCTGTTTTTT. This encodes CASSLHMNTGELFF.

The CDR3 region has the DNA TGTGCCAGCAGCCAAGCTACCGGTGAGGGGGTAACTGAAGCTTTCTTT. Translating gives CASSQATGEGVTEAFF. This chain uses TRBV4-2 with TRBJ1-1; possible D gene TRBD1, 6 bases. The CDR3 consists of 16 residues. Trimming pared 1 base from V and 5 bases from J, leaving 17 bases between. From germline, CDR1 is LGHNA and CDR2 YNFKEQ.

This sequence joins TRBV16 and TRBJ2-1; D uncertain. The CDR3 has 14 amino acids. The germline V gene encodes CDR1 KGHSY and CDR2 FQNENV. V shed 8 bases and J shed 8 bases, with 19 bases lying between them. The CDR3 region is CASGRQLFGDEQFF. CDR3 nucleotide sequence: TGTGCCAGCGGGCGGCAACTCTTTGGGGATGAGCAGTTCTTC.